What follows are 8 T cell receptor beta chains derived from one specimen sequenced in a study of T cell responses to AZD1222 COVID-19 vaccine (dated by TCRdb to the early 2020s). This specimen's time point label, per the study, means: about 28 days (+/-7) after the second vaccine dose. The library was obtained by the immunoSEQ multiplex PCR assay. TCRdb mirrors the immuneACCESS table, restricted to in-frame sequences. Some clones are absent from its copies; in checked studies, under half trace to an unresolved V gene, and the reason for the others is unknown. The sample table records 65,000 to 85,000 clones; 80% to 90% of these occur just once. The ten largest clones represent roughly 10% of the sample. Sequencing used peripheral blood, obtained 28 days after the second AZD1222 dose. All receptors come from an adult who received the AZD1222 COVID-19 vaccine.

The chain joins TRBV2 to TRBJ2-7, with 9 nucleotides matching TRBD1. The V gene end was trimmed by 7 bases and the J gene end by 2 bases; junction bases not matched to a gene: 6. This CDR3 region has 14 residues. Per germline, CDR1 SNHLY and CDR2 FYNNEI. DNA of the CDR3: TGTGCCAGCACCACCGGGACAGGGCCCTACGAGCAGTACTTC. Translating gives CASTTGTGPYEQYF.

V usage is TRBV2 and J usage is TRBJ2-7; D not resolved. The germline V gene encodes CDR1 SNHLY and CDR2 FYNNEI. Trimming stripped 7 bases from V and 5 bases from J, with 9 bases between. The CDR3 runs 11 residues. This CDR3 reads CASTGLNEQYF. The CDR3 coding sequence is TGTGCCAGCACAGGCCTGAACGAGCAGTACTTC.

This chain links TRBV14 with TRBJ1-1; D is perhaps TRBD1 (5 bases). CDR3 size: 13 residues. Trimming stripped 0 bases from V and 7 bases from J, with 9 bases between. The germline V gene encodes CDR1 SGHDN and CDR2 FVKESK. The CDR3 bases are TGTGCCAGCAGCCAAGATCTTGGGGGTGAAGCTTTCTTT. The encoded protein is CASSQDLGGEAFF.

The chain couples TRBV27 to TRBJ2-7; possibly TRBD1 for D (6 bases). V was clipped by 5 bases and J by 0 bases, with 11 bases between them. Germline V gene data show CDR1 as MNHEY and CDR2 as SMNVEV (reference sequence). There are 14 residues in the CDR3. CDR3 protein: CASSVGQSSYEQYF. The CDR3, as DNA: TGTGCCAGCAGTGTCGGACAGAGCTCCTACGAGCAGTACTTC.

The chain recombines TRBV29-1 with TRBJ2-3; perhaps D is TRBD1 or TRBD2 (5 bases each). V gave up 7 bases and J gave up 0 bases, with 17 bases separating them. Germline V gene sequence: CDR1 SQVTM, CDR2 ANQGSEA. CDR3 length: 15 amino acids. CDR3 in amino acids: CSAEMGRASTDTQYF. The CDR3 DNA sequence: TGCAGCGCCGAAATGGGACGAGCCAGCACAGATACGCAGTATTTT.

This chain joins TRBV3-1 (or the pseudogene TRBV3-2) and TRBJ2-1, with 8 bases lining up with TRBD1. Germline assignment: CDR1 LGHDT and CDR2 YNNKEL (reference sequence). The CDR3 has 16 residues. With 0 bases clipped from V and 7 bases from J, the junction kept 8 bases outside the gene matches. This CDR3 reads CASSQDWQHRGNEQFF. The CDR3 nucleotides read TGTGCCAGCAGCCAAGATTGGCAACACAGGGGGAATGAGCAGTTCTTC.

The gene calls are TRBV18 and TRBJ2-7; D may be TRBD2 (6 bases). Trimming took off 2 bases at V and 3 bases at J, with 14 bases between the two ends. This CDR3 is 15 amino acids long. Germline CDR1 and CDR2: KGHSH and LQKENI. The CDR3, as DNA: TGTGCCAGCTCACCAGCCGGGAGCAGGTTCTACGAGCAGTACTTC. It codes for CASSPAGSRFYEQYF.

The V call is TRBV2, the J call TRBJ1-4; 9 bases agree with TRBD1. CDR3 length equals 15 residues. Germline loops: CDR1 SNHLY, CDR2 FYNNEI. The V and J ends lost 5 bases and 4 bases, in that order; junction bases with no gene match: 5. The CDR3 protein is CASSKNRGLNEKLFF. CDR3 DNA sequence: TGTGCCAGCAGTAAAAACAGGGGGCTTAATGAAAAACTGTTTTTT. The full variable domain, its missing parts supplied by reference TRBV2 and TRBJ1-4, is EPEVTQTPSHQVTQMGQEVILRCVPISNHLYFYWYRQILGQKVEFLVSFYNNEISEKSEIFDDQFSVERPDGSNFTLKIRSTKLEDSAMYFCASSKNRGLNEKLFFGSGTQLSVL.